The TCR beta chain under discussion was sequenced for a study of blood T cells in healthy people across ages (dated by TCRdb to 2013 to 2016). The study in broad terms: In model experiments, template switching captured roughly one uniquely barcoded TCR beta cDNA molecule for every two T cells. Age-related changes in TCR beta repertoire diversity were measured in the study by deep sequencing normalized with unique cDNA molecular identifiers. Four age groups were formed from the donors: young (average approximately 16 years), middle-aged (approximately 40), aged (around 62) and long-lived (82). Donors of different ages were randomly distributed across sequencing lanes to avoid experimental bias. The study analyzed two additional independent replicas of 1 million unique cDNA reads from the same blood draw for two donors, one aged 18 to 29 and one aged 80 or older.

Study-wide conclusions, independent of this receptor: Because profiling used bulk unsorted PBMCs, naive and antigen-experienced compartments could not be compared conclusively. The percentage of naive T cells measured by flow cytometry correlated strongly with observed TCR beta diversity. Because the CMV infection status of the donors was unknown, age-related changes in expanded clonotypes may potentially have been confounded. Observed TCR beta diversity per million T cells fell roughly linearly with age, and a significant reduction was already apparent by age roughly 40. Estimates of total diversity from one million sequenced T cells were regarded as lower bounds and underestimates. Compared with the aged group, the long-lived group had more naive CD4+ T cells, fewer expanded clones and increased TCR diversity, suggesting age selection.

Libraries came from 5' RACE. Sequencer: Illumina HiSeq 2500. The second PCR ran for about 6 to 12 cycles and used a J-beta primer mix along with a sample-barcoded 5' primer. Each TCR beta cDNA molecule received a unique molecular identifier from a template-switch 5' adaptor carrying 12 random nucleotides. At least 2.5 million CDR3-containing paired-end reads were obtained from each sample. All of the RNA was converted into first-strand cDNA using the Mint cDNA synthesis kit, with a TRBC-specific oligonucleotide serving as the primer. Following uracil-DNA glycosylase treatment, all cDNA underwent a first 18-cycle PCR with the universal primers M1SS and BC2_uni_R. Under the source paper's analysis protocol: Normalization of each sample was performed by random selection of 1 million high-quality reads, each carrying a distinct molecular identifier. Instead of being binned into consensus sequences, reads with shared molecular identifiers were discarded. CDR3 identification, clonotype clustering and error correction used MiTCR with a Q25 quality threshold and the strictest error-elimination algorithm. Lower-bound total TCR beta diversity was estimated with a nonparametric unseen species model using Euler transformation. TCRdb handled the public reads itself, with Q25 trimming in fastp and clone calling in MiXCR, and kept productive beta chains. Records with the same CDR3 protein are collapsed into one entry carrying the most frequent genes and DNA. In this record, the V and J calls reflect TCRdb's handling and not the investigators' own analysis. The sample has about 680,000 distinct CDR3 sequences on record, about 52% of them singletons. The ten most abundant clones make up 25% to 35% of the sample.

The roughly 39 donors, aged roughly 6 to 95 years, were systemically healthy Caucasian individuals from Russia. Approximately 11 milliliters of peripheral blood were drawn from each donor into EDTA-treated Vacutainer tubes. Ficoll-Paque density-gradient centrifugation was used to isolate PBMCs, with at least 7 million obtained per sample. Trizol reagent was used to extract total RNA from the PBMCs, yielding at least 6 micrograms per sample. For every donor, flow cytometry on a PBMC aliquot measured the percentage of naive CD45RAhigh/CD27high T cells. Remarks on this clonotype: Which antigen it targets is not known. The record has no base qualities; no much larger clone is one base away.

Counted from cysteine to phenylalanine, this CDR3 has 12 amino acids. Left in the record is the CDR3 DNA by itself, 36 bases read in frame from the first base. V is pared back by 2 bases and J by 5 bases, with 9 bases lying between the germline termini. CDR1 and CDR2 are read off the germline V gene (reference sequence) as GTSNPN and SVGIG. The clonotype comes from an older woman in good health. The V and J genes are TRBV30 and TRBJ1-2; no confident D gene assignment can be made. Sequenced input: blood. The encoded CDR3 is CAWSPTGYGYTF. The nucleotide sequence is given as TGTGCCTGGAGTCCTACGGGTTATGGCTACACCTTC.